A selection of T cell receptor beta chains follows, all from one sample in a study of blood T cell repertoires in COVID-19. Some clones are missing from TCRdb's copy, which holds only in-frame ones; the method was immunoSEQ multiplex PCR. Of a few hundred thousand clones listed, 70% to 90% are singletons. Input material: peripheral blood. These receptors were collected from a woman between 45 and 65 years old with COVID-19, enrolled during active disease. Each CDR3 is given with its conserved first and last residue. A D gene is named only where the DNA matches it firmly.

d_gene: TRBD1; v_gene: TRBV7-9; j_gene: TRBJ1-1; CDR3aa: CASSPPARGRGDIEAFF; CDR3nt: TGTGCCAGCAGCCCTCCCGCCCGCGGCAGGGGGGATATTGAAGCTTTCTTT
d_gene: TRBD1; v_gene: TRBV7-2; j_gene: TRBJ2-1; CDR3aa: CASSPRQGSQFF; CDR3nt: TGTGCCAGCAGCCCCCGACAGGGCTCGCAGTTCTTC
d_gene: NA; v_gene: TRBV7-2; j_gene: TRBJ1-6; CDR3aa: CASSVDPTGTPPLHF; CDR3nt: TGTGCCAGCAGCGTAGATCCCACAGGGACCCCACCCCTCCACTTT
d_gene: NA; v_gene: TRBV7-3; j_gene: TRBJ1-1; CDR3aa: CASSFSTGPAEAFF; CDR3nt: TGTGCCAGCAGCTTCTCGACAGGCCCAGCTGAAGCTTTCTTT
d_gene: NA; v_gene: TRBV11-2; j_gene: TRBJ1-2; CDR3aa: CASKEWRQNYGYTF; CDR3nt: TGTGCCAGCAAGGAGTGGCGTCAGAACTATGGCTACACCTTC
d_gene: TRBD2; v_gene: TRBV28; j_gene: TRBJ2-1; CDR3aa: CASSNRLAGGHNEQFF; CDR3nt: TGTGCCAGCAGCAACAGACTAGCGGGAGGGCACAATGAGCAGTTCTTC
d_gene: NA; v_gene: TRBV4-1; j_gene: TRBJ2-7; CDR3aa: CASSQGTGFDYEQYF; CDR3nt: TGCGCCAGCAGCCAAGGAACAGGGTTCGACTACGAGCAGTACTTC
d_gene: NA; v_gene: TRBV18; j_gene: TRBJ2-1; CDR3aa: CASSPPTTYNEQFF; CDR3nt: TGTGCCAGCTCACCGCCTACCACCTACAATGAGCAGTTCTTC
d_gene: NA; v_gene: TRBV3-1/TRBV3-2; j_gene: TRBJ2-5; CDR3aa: CASSQVPGQETQYF; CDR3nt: TGTGCCAGCAGCCAAGTCCCGGGGCAAGAGACCCAGTACTTC
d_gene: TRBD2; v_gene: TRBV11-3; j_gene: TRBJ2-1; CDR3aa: CASSFILADYNEQFF; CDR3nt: TGTGCCAGCAGTTTCATACTAGCGGATTACAATGAGCAGTTCTTC
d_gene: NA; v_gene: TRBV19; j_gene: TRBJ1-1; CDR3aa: CASSIGQGDGVSRAEAFF; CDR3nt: TGTGCCAGTAGTATCGGCCAGGGCGATGGGGTATCAAGGGCTGAAGCTTTCTTT
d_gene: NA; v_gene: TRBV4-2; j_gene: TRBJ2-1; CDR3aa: CASSQVRIPNNEQFF; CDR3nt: TGTGCCAGCAGCCAAGTGAGGATCCCGAACAATGAGCAGTTCTTC
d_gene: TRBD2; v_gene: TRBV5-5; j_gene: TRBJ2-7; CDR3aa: CASSWSAGGSYEQYF; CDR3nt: TGTGCCAGCAGCTGGTCGGCGGGAGGTTCCTACGAGCAGTACTTC
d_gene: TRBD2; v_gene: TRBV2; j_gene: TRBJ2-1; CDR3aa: CASSASGRAIYNEQFF; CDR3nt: TGTGCCAGCAGTGCTAGCGGGAGGGCCATCTACAATGAGCAGTTCTTC
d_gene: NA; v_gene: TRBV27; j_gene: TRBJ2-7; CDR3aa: CASSLSGYEQYF; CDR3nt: TGTGCCAGCAGTTTATCCGGCTACGAGCAGTACTTC
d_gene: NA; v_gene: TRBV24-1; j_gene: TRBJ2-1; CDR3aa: CATSDYAGRNEQFF; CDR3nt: TGTGCCACCAGTGATTACGCGGGGCGCAATGAGCAGTTCTTC
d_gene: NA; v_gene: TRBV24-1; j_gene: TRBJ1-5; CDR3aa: CATSEGRGATNQPQHF; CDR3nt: TGTGCCACCAGTGAGGGGAGGGGGGCGACTAATCAGCCCCAGCATTTT
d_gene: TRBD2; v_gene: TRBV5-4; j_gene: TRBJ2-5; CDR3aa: CASSRGGAAGFAETQYF; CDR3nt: TGTGCCAGCAGCCGCGGCGGGGCAGCGGGATTTGCGGAGACCCAGTACTTC
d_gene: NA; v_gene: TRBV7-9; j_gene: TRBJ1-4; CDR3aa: CASSKPSGQLDEKLFF; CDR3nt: TGTGCCAGCAGCAAACCGTCGGGACAACTGGATGAAAAACTGTTTTTT